This T cell receptor beta chain was sequenced in a study of siplizumab effects on memory and regulatory T cells (dated by TCRdb to the late 2010s). Study-wide context: The study examined how the anti-CD2 antibody siplizumab affects alloreactive T-cell subsets in allogeneic mixed lymphocyte reactions built from human PBMCs.

TCRbeta CDR3 sequencing was performed on sorted unstimulated T cells and on proliferating T cells recovered from mixed lymphocyte reactions. Fresh whole blood from ten to eleven HLA-typed healthy donors served as the source for isolating PBMCs. Unstimulated CD4+ non-regulatory T cells were FACS-sorted to map the origin of alloreactive clones. What the study reported, not specific to this receptor: Roughly 75-97% of proliferating CD4+ or CD8+ clones could not be assigned a naive or memory phenotype. Of the alloreactive CD4+ clones that could be mapped, the Treg-derived share averaged about 67% with siplizumab compared with 25% to 30% in control reactions. Because sequences below about 10^-5 frequency were poorly captured, only a minor fraction of alloreactive clones could be mapped to unstimulated subsets. The suppressive function of proliferating Tregs from siplizumab cultures was not functionally confirmed. Unstimulated naive T cells appeared more diverse than memory T cells, and naive cells seemed to contribute substantially to the alloresponse. The cumulative frequency of alloreactive sequences traceable to unstimulated CD4+ memory T cells was significantly reduced by siplizumab.

Libraries came from the immunoSEQ multiplex PCR assay. Approximately 100,000 TCR templates per sample were assayed on the deep sequencing platform. Genomic DNA extracted from sorted T cells was used for TCRbeta CDR3 sequencing. The original pipeline was this. The R programming language was used for the clonal analysis of the TCRbeta CDR3 data. Unstimulated samples were compared with post-reaction CFSE-low samples to define alloreactive CD4+ and CD8+ clones. Regulatory or non-regulatory origin of alloreactive CD4+ clones was assigned by matching sequences to the sorted unstimulated Treg and non-Treg repertoires. Entries here come from immuneACCESS through TCRdb and include only in-frame sequences with V and J called. Some clones fail to appear in such tables; in the studies checked, an unresolved V gene covers under half of the shortfall, and the cause of the remainder is unknown. Clonal size and the V and J genes are those of that table, whereas D and trimming came from the DNA. The sample table lists some 120,000 clones, roughly 94% of them with a count of one. The ten largest clones capture under 2% of the sample.

Measured from the cysteine to the phenylalanine, the CDR3 is 11 residues long. The retained sequence is limited to the CDR3, 33 bases, with the frame set at the first base. Via the germline V gene, CDR1 is SGHDN and CDR2 FVKESK. Germline trimming amounts to 3 bases on V and 15 bases on J, with 2 as the count of junction bases outside the gene matches. Concerning this clone itself: The clone's antigen remains unknown. No clone much larger than this one lies a single base away; base qualities are absent.

Material for sequencing was non-Treg CD4+ T cells sorted from blood. This specimen's cell subset or site label, per the study, means: FACS-sorted unstimulated CD4+ non-regulatory T cells. The TCR comes from a human donor in good health. The chain couples TRBV14 to TRBJ2-1; 10 central bases correspond to TRBD1. Here is the DNA: TGTGCCAGCAGCCAGACAGGGGGCCCGTTCTTC. The resulting protein is CASSQTGGPFF.